These 16 T cell receptor beta chains were sequenced from one sample in a study of long-term antiretroviral therapy in people with HIV (dated by TCRdb to the early 2020s). The immunoSEQ hsTCRB v3.0 assay was used at survey level resolution to sequence the TRB variable region. TCRdb re-hosts the immuneACCESS table, in-frame sequences only. Its copies lack some clones; in the studies checked, an unresolved V gene accounts for under half of them, and the cause for the rest is not known. For this sample the table gives under 15,000 clones, of which 77% were detected only once. Of the sample, about a fifth is held by the ten largest clones. Sequenced here: unsorted PBMCs, sampled 0.5 years before starting antiretroviral therapy. These receptors all come from a woman in her 40s with HIV.

This rearrangement joins TRBV7-8 to TRBJ2-1, with a possible D match to TRBD2 (7 bases). V shed 0 bases and J shed 6 bases, with 15 bases lying between them. Germline V lookup: CDR1 SGHVS, CDR2 FQNEAQ. The CDR3 totals 16 residues. CDR3 in DNA: TGTGCCAGCAGCTTAGCGGGGGGGGCAGTCGTCAATGAGCAGTTCTTC. It translates to CASSLAGGAVVNEQFF. The variable domain in full, with the rest retrieved from reference TRBV7-8 and TRBJ2-1, is GAGVSQSPRYKVAKRGQDVALRCDPISGHVSLFWYQQALGQGPEFLTYFQNEAQLDKSGLPSDRFFAERPEGSVSTLKIQRTQQEDSAVYLCASSLAGGAVVNEQFFGPGTRLTVL.

The rearrangement uses TRBV5-1 and TRBJ2-7; D unclear. The CDR3 has 12 amino acids. V was pared by 0 bases and J by 1 base, with 2 bases between. Germline V gives CDR1 SGHRS, CDR2 YFSETQ. The chain's CDR3 is CASSLESYEQYF. The DNA of the CDR3 is TGCGCCAGCAGCTTGGAATCCTACGAGCAGTACTTC.

This clone was found a few times. Distinct nucleotide sequences in the sample also encode this CDR3. The CDR3 region is CASSDSSRGTEAFF. CDR3 DNA: TGTGCCAGCAGTGACTCAAGCCGGGGGACTGAAGCTTTCTTT. The chain couples TRBV6-4 to TRBJ1-1; maybe TRBD1 (5 bases). The CDR3 loop spans 14 amino acids. Looked up from germline, CDR1 is MRHNA and CDR2 is SNTAGT. Trimming removed 0 bases at V and 5 bases at J, with 10 bases between.

The table lists this clone with a count of one. The chain recombines TRBV7-6 with TRBJ2-2, with 7 bases fitting TRBD2. This CDR3 spans 14 amino acids. CDR1 SGHVS and CDR2 FNYEAQ come from the germline V gene. J lost 1 base, V lost 9 bases, and 5 bases had no gene match. As DNA, the CDR3 is TGTGCCAGTCAGGAGCGGGGGAACACCGGGGAGCTGTTTTTT. Translated: CASQERGNTGELFF.

This clone is a singleton in its sample. The CDR3 nucleotides read TGTGCCAGTAGAGCGGACAGGGCCTATGGCTACACCTTC. Protein sequence: CASRADRAYGYTF. The chain combines TRBV19 with TRBJ1-2; 8 bases are shared with TRBD1. The V gene end was trimmed by 6 bases and the J gene end by 4 bases; junction bases not matched to a gene: 4. Germline CDR1 LNHDA, CDR2 SQIVND (reference sequence). The CDR3 spans 13 residues.

The CDR3 loop is CASSLARVAGSNEQYF. For the CDR3, the DNA is TGTGCCAGCAGCTTAGCGCGAGTAGCGGGGAGTAACGAGCAGTACTTC. The chain links TRBV7-9 to TRBJ2-7; TRBD2 aligns across 8 bases. Germline V gene data show CDR1 as SEHNR and CDR2 as FQNEAQ (reference sequence). V lost 0 bases and J lost 5; bases outside the gene matches: 9. This CDR3 is 16 amino acids long.

The rearrangement joins TRBV11-3 to TRBJ2-7; no clear D gene. V was cut by 2 bases and J by 2 bases, with 13 bases left in between. Per the germline V gene, CDR1 is SGHNT and CDR2 is YENEEA. The CDR3 covers 15 residues. This CDR3 is CASSLIGIPAYEQYF. The CDR3 DNA follows: TGTGCCAGCAGCTTAATTGGGATCCCTGCCTACGAGCAGTACTTC.

This chain joins TRBV5-4 and TRBJ1-1; D gene uncertain. The V and J ends lost 0 bases and 2 bases respectively, with 5 bases between them. The germline gives CDR1 SGHNT, CDR2 YYREEE (reference sequence). This CDR3 spans 13 amino acids. The CDR3 DNA reads TGTGCCAGCAGCTTGGCCAAAAACACTGAAGCTTTCTTT. Residues: CASSLAKNTEAFF.

V and J are TRBV7-9 and TRBJ1-2, with TRBD1 matching 7 bases. The CDR3 has 14 residues. Germline CDR1 and CDR2: SEHNR and FQNEAQ (reference sequence). The junction had 5 bases not matched to a gene; V was cut back by 1 base and J by 6 bases. The CDR3 is CASSLVDRVDGYTF. The CDR3 DNA is TGTGCCAGCAGCTTAGTCGACAGGGTGGATGGCTACACCTTC.

This clone was seen only once. The gene calls are TRBV4-1 and TRBJ2-7; TRBD2 is a possible D gene (5 bases). CDR1 is MGHRA and CDR2 is YSYEKL in the germline V gene. V dropped 0 bases and J dropped 9 bases, with 15 bases sitting between them. This CDR3 region has 14 residues. The CDR3 sequence is CASSQDREGVVQYF. DNA of the CDR3: TGCGCCAGCAGCCAAGATCGTGAGGGCGTGGTGCAGTACTTC.

The chain links TRBV27 to TRBJ2-7; no clear D. The CDR3 has 15 residues. The germline V gene encodes CDR1 MNHEY and CDR2 SMNVEV (reference sequence). V lost 4 bases and J 0 bases, leaving 13 bases between the germline ends. This CDR3 is CASSSRSLSSYEQYF. The CDR3 nucleotides are TGTGCCAGCAGTTCCCGTAGCCTGAGCTCCTACGAGCAGTACTTC.

The rearrangement joins TRBV4-1 to TRBJ2-1; TRBD2 is a possible D gene (5 bases). Trimming removed 3 bases from V and 2 bases from J, with 14 bases in between. Germline V gene lookup returns CDR1 MGHRA and CDR2 YSYEKL. CDR3 length: 16 amino acids. CDR3 DNA: TGCGCCAGCAGCCACGAAGCGGAAACTACCTACAATGAGCAGTTCTTC. This translates into CASSHEAETTYNEQFF.

The V call is TRBV6-1, the J call TRBJ1-2; D perhaps matches TRBD1 (6 bases). CDR1 MNHNS and CDR2 SASEGT come from the germline V gene. The germline V and J ends were trimmed by 3 bases and 4 bases, with 18 bases remaining between them. The CDR3 is made up of 16 amino acids. Here the CDR3 DNA reads TGTGCCAGCAGTGAGGCGGAAACGACAGGAGCCTATGGCTACACCTTC. Protein sequence: CASSEAETTGAYGYTF.

V usage is TRBV5-6 and J usage is TRBJ1-5, with a tentative D call TRBD1 (6 bases). The germline V and J ends were trimmed by 5 bases and 6 bases, with 18 bases remaining between them. This CDR3 contains 15 residues. From germline, CDR1 is SGHDT and CDR2 YYEEEE. CDR3 sequence reads: CASSPDSGAGQPQHF. CDR3 nucleotide sequence: TGTGCCAGCAGTCCGGACAGCGGGGCAGGTCAGCCCCAGCATTTT.

J is TRBJ2-7 and V is TRBV19; TRBD1 agrees at 7 bases. This CDR3 has 14 amino acids. From germline, CDR1 is LNHDA and CDR2 SQIVND (reference sequence). The trim removed 5 bases at V and 5 bases at J, leaving 9 bases unmatched. The DNA of the CDR3 is TGTGCCAGTAGTGTCCTGGGACAGACCGACGAGCAGTACTTC. This codes for CASSVLGQTDEQYF.

The rearrangement links TRBV14 to TRBJ2-7; 7 nucleotides align to TRBD1. The V gene end was trimmed by 5 bases and the J gene end by 0 bases; junction bases not matched to a gene: 7. CDR1 is SGHDN and CDR2 is FVKESK in the germline V gene. This CDR3 spans 15 amino acids. CDR3 region: CASSSGQSHSYEQYF. The CDR3 coding sequence is TGTGCCAGCAGCTCGGGACAGTCCCACTCCTACGAGCAGTACTTC.